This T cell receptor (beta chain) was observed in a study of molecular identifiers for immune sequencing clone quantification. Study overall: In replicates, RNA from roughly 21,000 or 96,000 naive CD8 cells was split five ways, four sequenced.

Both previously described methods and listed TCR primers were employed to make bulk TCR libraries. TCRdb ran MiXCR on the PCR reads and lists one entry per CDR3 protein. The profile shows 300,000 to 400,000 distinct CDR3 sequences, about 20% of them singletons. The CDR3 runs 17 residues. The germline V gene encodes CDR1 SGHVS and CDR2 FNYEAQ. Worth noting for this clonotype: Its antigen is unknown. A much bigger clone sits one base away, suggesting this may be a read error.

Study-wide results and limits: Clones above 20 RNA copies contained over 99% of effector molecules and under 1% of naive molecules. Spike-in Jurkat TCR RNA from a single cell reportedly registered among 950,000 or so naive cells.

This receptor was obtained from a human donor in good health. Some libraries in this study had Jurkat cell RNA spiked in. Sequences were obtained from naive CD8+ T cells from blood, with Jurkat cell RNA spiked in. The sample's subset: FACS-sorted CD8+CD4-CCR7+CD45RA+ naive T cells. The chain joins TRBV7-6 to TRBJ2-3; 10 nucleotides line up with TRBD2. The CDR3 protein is CASSLDGSGRTTGTQYF. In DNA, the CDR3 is TGTGCCAGCAGCTTAGATGGTAGCGGGAGGACCACAGGTACGCAGTATTTT.